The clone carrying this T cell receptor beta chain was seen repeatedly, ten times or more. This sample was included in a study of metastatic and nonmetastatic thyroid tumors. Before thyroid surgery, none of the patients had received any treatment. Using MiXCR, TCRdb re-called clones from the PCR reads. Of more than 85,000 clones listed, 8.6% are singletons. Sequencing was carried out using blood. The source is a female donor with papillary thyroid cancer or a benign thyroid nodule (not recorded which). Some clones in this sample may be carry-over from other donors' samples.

Written as DNA, the CDR3 is TGTGCCAGCAGCTGGACCGGGACAGGGGACTACGAGCAGTACTTC. It codes for CASSWTGTGDYEQYF. V usage is TRBV5-6 and J usage is TRBJ2-7; 10 positions match TRBD1. Germline CDR1 and CDR2: SGHDT and YYEEEE. V trimming: 3 bases; J trimming: 3 bases; junction bases outside the gene matches: 6. The CDR3 consists of 15 residues.